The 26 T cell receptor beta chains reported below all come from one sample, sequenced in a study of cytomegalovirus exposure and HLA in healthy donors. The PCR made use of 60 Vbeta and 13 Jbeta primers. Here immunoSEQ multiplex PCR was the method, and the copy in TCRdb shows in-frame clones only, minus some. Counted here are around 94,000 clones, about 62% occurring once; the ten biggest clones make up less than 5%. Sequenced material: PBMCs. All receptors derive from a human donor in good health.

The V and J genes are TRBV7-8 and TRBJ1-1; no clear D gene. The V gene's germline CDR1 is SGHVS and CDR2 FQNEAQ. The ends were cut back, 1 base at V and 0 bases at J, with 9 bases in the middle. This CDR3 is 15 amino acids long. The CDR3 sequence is CASSLGTTLNTEAFF. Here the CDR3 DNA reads TGTGCCAGCAGCTTAGGAACAACACTGAACACTGAAGCTTTCTTT.

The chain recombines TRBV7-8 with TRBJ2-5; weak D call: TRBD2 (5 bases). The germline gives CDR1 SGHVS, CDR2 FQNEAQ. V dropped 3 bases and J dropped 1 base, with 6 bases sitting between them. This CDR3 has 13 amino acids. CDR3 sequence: CASSLGVQETQYF. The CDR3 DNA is TGTGCCAGCAGCTTGGGAGTCCAAGAGACCCAGTACTTC.

CDR3 region: CASSFLNQPQHF. CDR3 in DNA: TGTGCCAGCAGTTTTCTCAATCAGCCCCAGCATTTT. The genes are TRBV27 and TRBJ1-5; D gene uncertain. Trimming removed 3 bases from V and 3 bases from J, with 3 bases in between. The CDR3 runs 12 residues. The germline V gene has CDR1 MNHEY and CDR2 SMNVEV (reference sequence).

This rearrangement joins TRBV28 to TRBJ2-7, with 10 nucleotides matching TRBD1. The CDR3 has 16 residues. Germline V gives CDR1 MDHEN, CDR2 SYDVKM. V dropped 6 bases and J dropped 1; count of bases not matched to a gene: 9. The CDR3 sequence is CASRTLPGQGSYEQYF. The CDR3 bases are TGTGCCAGCAGAACCCTACCGGGACAGGGGTCCTACGAGCAGTACTTC.

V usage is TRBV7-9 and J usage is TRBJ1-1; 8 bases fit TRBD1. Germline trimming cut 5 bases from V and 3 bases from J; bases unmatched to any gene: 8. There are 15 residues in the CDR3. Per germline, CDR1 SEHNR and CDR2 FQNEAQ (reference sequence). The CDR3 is CASSPRTGRDTEAFF. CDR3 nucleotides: TGTGCCAGCAGCCCTCGGACAGGGAGGGACACTGAAGCTTTCTTT.

CDR3 DNA: TGTGCCAGTGAGGGACTAGTCTCAGATACGCAGTATTTT. This translates into CASEGLVSDTQYF. The genes are TRBV28 and TRBJ2-3, with 8 bases matching TRBD2. CDR3 size: 13 residues. The germline gives CDR1 MDHEN, CDR2 SYDVKM. The V gene end was trimmed by 9 bases and the J gene end by 4 bases; junction bases not matched to a gene: 6.

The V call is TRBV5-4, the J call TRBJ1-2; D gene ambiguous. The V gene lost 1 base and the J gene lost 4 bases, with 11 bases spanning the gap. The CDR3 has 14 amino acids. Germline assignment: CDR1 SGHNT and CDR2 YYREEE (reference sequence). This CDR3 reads CASSLNYGLYGYTF. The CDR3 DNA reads TGTGCCAGCAGCTTGAACTACGGCCTCTATGGCTACACCTTC. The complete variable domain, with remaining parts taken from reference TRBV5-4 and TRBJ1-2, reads ETGVTQSPTHLIKTRGQQVTLRCSSQSGHNTVSWYQQALGQGPQFIFQYYREEENGRGNFPPRFSGLQFPNYSSELNVNALELDDSALYLCASSLNYGLYGYTFGSGTRLTVV.

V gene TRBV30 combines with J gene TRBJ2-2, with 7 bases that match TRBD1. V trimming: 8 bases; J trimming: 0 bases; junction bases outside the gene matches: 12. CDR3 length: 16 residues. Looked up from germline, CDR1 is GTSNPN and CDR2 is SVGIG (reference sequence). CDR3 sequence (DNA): TGTGCCCGGTCGCGCTGGGACAGCTCGAACACCGGGGAGCTGTTTTTT. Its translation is CARSRWDSSNTGELFF.

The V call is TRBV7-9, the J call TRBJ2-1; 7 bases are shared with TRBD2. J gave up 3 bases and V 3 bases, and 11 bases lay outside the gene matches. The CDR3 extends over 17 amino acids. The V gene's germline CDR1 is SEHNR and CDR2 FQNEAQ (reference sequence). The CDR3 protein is CASSFPGSGRDYNEQFF. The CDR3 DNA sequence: TGTGCCAGCAGCTTCCCGGGGTCGGGGAGGGACTACAATGAGCAGTTCTTC. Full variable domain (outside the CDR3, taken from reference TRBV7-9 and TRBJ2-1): DTGVSQNPRHKITKRGQNVTFRCDPISEHNRLYWYRQTLGQGPEFLTYFQNEAQLEKSRLLSDRFSAERPKGSFSTLEIQRTEQGDSAMYLCASSFPGSGRDYNEQFFGPGTRLTVL.

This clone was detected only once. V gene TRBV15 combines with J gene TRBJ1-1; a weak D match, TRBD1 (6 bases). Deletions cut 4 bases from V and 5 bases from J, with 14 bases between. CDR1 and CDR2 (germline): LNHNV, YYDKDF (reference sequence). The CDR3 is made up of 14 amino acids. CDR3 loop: CATSKQGGRTEAFF. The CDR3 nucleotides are TGTGCCACCAGCAAACAGGGTGGAAGGACTGAAGCTTTCTTT.

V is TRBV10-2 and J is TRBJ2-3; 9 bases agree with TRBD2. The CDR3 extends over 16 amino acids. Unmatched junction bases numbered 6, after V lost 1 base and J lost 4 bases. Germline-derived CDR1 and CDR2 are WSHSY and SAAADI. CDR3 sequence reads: CASSEWDAGGADTQYF. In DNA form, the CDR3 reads TGCGCCAGCAGTGAGTGGGATGCGGGAGGGGCAGATACGCAGTATTTT.

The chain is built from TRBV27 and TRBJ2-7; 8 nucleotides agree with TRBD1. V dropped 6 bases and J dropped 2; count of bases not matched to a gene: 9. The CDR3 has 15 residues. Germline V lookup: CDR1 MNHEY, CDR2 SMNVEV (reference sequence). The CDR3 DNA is TGTGCCAGCAGACCTGACAGGGGATCCCCCTACGAGCAGTACTTC. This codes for CASRPDRGSPYEQYF.

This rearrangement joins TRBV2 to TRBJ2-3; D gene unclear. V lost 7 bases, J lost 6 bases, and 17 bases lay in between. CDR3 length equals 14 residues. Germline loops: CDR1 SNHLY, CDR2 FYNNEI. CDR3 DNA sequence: TGTGCCAGCATCCAGTCTAGAATGAGCGATACGCAGTATTTT. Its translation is CASIQSRMSDTQYF.

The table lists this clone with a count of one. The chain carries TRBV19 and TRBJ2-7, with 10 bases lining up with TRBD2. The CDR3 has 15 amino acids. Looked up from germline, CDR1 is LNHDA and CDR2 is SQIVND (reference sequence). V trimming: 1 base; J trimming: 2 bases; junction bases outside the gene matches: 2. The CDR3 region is CASSIGLAGAYEQYF. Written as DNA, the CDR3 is TGTGCCAGTAGTATAGGGCTAGCGGGAGCCTACGAGCAGTACTTC.

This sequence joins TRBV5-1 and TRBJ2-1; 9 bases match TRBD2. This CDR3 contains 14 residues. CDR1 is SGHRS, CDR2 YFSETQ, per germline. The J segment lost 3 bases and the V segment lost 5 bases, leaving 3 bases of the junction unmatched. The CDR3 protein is CASSGTSRYNEQFF. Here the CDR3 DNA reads TGCGCCAGCAGTGGGACTAGCCGCTACAATGAGCAGTTCTTC.

In DNA form, the CDR3 reads TGTGCCAGCAGTCCCACCCGTTCCTACGGCTACACCTTC. Translated: CASSPTRSYGYTF. The chain links TRBV6-5 to TRBJ1-2; D unresolved. Germline CDR1 MNHEY, CDR2 SVGAGI. The CDR3 contains 13 residues. V was pared by 5 bases and J by 8 bases, with 15 bases between.

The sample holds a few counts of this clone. CDR3 residues: CASSGGGAYNEQFF. The CDR3 DNA follows: TGTGCCAGTAGTGGTGGGGGGGCCTACAATGAGCAGTTCTTC. V usage is TRBV19 and J usage is TRBJ2-1; 7 nucleotides align to TRBD2. J gave up 2 bases and V 5 bases, and 3 bases lay outside the gene matches. CDR3 length equals 14 residues. Germline V CDR1 and CDR2: LNHDA, SQIVND (reference sequence).

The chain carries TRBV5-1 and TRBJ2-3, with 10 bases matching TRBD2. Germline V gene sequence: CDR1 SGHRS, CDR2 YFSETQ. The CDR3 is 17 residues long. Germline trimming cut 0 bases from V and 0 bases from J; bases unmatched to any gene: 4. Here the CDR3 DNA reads TGCGCCAGCAGCTTGGCTAGCGGGAGCCCTAGCACAGATACGCAGTATTTT. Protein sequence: CASSLASGSPSTDTQYF.

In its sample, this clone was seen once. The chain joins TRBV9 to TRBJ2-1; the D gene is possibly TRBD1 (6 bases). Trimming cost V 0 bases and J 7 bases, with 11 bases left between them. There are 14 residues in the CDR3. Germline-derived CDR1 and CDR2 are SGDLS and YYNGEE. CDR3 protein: CASSVAGVGNEQFF. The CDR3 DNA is TGTGCCAGCAGCGTAGCAGGGGTGGGGAATGAGCAGTTCTTC. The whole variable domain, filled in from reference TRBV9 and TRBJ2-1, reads DSGVTQTPKHLITATGQRVTLRCSPRSGDLSVYWYQQSLDQGLQFLIQYYNGEERAKGNILERFSAQQFPDLHSELNLSSLELGDSALYFCASSVAGVGNEQFFGPGTRLTVL.

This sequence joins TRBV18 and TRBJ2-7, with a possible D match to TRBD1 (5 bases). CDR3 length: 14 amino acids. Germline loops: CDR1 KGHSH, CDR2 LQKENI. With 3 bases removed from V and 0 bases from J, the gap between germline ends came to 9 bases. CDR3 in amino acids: CASSPLGASYEQYF. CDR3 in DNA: TGTGCCAGCTCACCTCTAGGGGCCTCCTACGAGCAGTACTTC. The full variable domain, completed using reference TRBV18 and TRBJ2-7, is NAGVMQNPRHLVRRRGQEARLRCSPMKGHSHVYWYRQLPEEGLKFMVYLQKENIIDESGMPKERFSAEFPKEGPSILRIQQVVRGDSAAYFCASSPLGASYEQYFGPGTRLTVT.

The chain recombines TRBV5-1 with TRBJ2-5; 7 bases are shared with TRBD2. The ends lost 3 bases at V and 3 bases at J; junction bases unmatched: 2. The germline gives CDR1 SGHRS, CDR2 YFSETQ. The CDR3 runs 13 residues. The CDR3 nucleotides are TGCGCCAGCAGCTCCCTAGCGGAAGAGACCCAGTACTTC. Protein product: CASSSLAEETQYF.

In DNA, the CDR3 is TGTGCCAGCAGTCCCGCCGGACAATCCTACAATGAGCAGTTCTTC. Its protein is CASSPAGQSYNEQFF. The chain is built from TRBV6-6 and TRBJ2-1, with D tentatively TRBD1 (5 bases). The germline V and J ends were trimmed by 5 bases and 1 base, with 12 bases remaining between them. CDR1 and CDR2 from the germline V gene are MNHNY and SVGAGI (reference sequence). The CDR3 extends over 15 amino acids.

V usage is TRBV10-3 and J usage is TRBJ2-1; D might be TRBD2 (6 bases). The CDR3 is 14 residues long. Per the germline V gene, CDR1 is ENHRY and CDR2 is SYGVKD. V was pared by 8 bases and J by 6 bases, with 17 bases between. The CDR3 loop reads CAIGRRDQGNEQFF. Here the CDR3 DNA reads TGTGCCATCGGCCGGCGGGACCAAGGCAATGAGCAGTTCTTC.

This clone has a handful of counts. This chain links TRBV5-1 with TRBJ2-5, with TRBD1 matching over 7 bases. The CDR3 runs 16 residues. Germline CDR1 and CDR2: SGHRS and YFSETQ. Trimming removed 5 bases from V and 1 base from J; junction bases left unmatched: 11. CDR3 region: CASSLGTVSFQETQYF. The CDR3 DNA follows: TGCGCCAGCAGTTTAGGGACAGTTTCCTTCCAAGAGACCCAGTACTTC.

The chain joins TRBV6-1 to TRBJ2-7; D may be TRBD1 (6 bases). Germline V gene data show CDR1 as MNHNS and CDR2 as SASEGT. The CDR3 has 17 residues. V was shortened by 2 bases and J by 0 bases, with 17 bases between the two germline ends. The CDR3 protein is CASSEPSGQFSSYEQYF. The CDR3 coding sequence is TGTGCCAGCAGTGAACCCTCCGGACAGTTTAGCTCCTACGAGCAGTACTTC.

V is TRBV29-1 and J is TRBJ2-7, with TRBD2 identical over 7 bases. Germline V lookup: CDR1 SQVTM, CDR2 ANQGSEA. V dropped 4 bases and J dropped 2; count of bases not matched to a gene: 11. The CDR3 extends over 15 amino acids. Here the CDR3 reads CSVVTGLGLTYEQYF. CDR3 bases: TGCAGCGTTGTTACTGGACTAGGCCTAACCTACGAGCAGTACTTC.